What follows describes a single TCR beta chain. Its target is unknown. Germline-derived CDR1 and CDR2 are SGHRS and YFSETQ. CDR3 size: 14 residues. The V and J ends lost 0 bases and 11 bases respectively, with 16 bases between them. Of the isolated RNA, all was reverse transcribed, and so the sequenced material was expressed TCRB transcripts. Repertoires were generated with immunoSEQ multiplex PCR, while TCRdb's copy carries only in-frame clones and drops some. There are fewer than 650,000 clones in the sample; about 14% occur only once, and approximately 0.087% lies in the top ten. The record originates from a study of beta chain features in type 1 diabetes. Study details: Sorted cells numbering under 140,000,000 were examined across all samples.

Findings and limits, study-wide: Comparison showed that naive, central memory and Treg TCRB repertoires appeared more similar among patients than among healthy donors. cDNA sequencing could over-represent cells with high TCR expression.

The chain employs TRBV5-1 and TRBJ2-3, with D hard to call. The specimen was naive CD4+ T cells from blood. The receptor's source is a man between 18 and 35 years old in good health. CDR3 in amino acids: CASSLVDDLTGQYF. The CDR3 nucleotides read TGCGCCAGCAGCTTGGTGGACGACCTAACGGGGCAGTATTTT.